This T cell receptor beta chain emerged from a study of OX40 agonist ivuxolimab in advanced cancers. Sequencing was performed with immunoSEQ multiplex PCR; in TCRdb, only in-frame clones are kept and a portion is missing. Of 85,000 to 100,000 clones detected, about 85% appear once; the ten largest clones hold approximately 0.2%. The CDR3 is made up of 16 amino acids. Germline assignment: CDR1 MDHEN and CDR2 SYDVKM. Trimming cost V 1 base and J 4 bases; bases outside gene matches: 6. The source of this sequence is an adult with an advanced solid tumor such as melanoma, head and neck, liver or kidney cancer. The rearrangement uses TRBV28 and TRBJ2-5, with 10 bases aligning to TRBD2. The material sequenced was CD4+ or CD8+ T cells sorted from blood, taken in a trial of the OX40 agonist ivuxolimab. The DNA for the CDR3 is TGTGCCAGCAGTTTATATCAGCGGGAGGGGGGAGAGACCCAGTACTTC. The encoded protein is CASSLYQREGGETQYF.